This T cell receptor (beta chain) was profiled in a study of cytomegalovirus exposure and HLA in healthy donors (dated by TCRdb to 2016 to 2017). Background for the entire study: A later analysis indicated that the 90 to 150 validation repertoires were generated on the platform also employed for the roughly 650 repertoires of the first cohort. Besides the first cohort of 500 to 700 subjects, a separate validation cohort made up of 120 different subjects was used. The study combined high-throughput TCR immunosequencing, statistical association of individual TCRs with disease status, and machine learning to predict cytomegalovirus infection status. The study aimed to test whether signatures of past pathogen exposure could be identified by cataloging public T cell receptors.

The cysteine opens and the phenylalanine closes a CDR3 of 13 amino acids. Only CDR3 DNA remains: 39 bases, in frame from the first base. V is shortened by 4 bases, J by 5 bases, and the region joining them spans 14 bases. The germline V gene gives CDR1 as SQVTM and CDR2 as ANQGSEA. Concerning this clone itself: Its recognized antigen is unknown. No base qualities exist here, and no much larger clone lies one base off it.

The donors were included in the validation cohort of over a hundred subjects, a group kept apart from the roughly 680-subject first cohort. The library was made by the immunoSEQ multiplex PCR assay. The authors processed their data as follows. A statistical classification framework was built for diagnosing cytomegalovirus status from the catalog of TCR beta chain sequences. Drawn from immuneACCESS, this table holds only the in-frame rearrangements with V and J called that TCRdb kept. Clones are partly lost; checked studies trace under half to an unresolved V gene and leave the rest unexplained. The V and J calls and clone size are taken from that table; D and trimming were inferred from the DNA. The sample includes more than 300,000 clones, with roughly 85% observed a single time. The ten largest clones represent around 0.8% of the sample. What the work shows at the level of the full study, not this receptor alone: Most TCR sequences were seen in very few donors, while some public TCRs were found in many individuals. The authors suggested that the approach could potentially be extended to other disease states and immunological phenotypes. All 130 or so repertoires were used to score co-occurrence in the validation cohort in a later analysis, because that analysis had no HLA typing for the cohort. The study listed 150 to 200 TCR beta chains as associated with cytomegalovirus. Subsequent analysis determined that TCRs grouped into clusters in the first cohort also showed a tendency toward co-occurrence across the 120 or so validation repertoires, and approximately 93% of cluster scores exceeded 0. In vitro tests confirmed that three of the cytomegalovirus-associated TCR beta chains recognize cytomegalovirus antigens. In both the original and validation cohorts, the classifier was reported to diagnose cytomegalovirus status with high specificity and sensitivity.

The specimen sequenced was PBMCs. The V and J segments used are TRBV29-1 and TRBJ1-2; the D segment could be TRBD1, given 5 matching bases. The origin of this receptor is a young woman in good health and CMV-seronegative. The CDR3 loop reads CSVVGGTSYGYTF. The nucleotides are TGCAGCGTTGTGGGGGGGACGTCTTATGGCTACACCTTC.